The entry that follows covers one TCR beta chain sequence. Antigen unknown. The junction and the germline gene differ at one end; a read error may be behind it. The source of the sample is a study of T cell repertoires in cytomegalovirus infection. Looking at the study overall: In the study, CMV epitopes included recently identified HLA-C-restricted and well-studied HLA-B-restricted ones. The public TCR beta signatures pointed to both CMV infection and matching HLA type. Regarding the study as a whole: Cumulative frequency of public TCR beta families picked out carriers of CMV plus the relevant HLA. In two of eight donors, the top clonotype was HLA-C-restricted CMV-specific.

Germline V CDR1 and CDR2: SGHVS, FQNEAQ. The CDR3 runs to 12 residues. From the reads, TCRdb called clonotypes with MiXCR, one entry per CDR3 protein. The table records about 830,000 distinct CDR3 sequences, approximately 32% of them present only once. The chain carries TRBV7-8 and TRBJ2-7; D unclear. Source: cultured CD8+ T cells from PBMCs, taken from culture after CMV antigen stimulation. The clonotype comes from a human donor in good health (CMV status not recorded). Some clones in this sample may be carry-over from other donors' samples. The CDR3 here is CAISLVPYEQYF. The CDR3 DNA sequence: TGTGCCATCAGCTTAGTACCCTACGAGCAGTACTTC.